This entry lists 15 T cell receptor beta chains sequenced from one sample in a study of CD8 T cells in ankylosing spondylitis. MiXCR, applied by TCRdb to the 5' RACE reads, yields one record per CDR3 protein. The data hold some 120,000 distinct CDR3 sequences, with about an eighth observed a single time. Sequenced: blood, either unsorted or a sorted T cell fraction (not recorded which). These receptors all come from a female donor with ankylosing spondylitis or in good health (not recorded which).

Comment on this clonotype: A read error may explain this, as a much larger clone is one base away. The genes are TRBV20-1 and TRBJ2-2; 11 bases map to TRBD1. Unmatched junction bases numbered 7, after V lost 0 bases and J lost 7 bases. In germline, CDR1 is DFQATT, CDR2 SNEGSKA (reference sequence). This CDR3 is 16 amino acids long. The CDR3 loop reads CSARETGTGGSGELFF. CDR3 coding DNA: TGCAGTGCTAGAGAGACCGGGACAGGGGGGAGCGGGGAGCTGTTTTTT.

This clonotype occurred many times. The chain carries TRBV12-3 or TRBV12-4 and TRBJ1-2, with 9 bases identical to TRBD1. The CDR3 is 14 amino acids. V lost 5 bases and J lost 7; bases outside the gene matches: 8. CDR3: CASSPNRGLGGYTF. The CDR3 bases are TGTGCCAGCAGTCCGAACAGGGGGCTGGGTGGCTACACCTTC.

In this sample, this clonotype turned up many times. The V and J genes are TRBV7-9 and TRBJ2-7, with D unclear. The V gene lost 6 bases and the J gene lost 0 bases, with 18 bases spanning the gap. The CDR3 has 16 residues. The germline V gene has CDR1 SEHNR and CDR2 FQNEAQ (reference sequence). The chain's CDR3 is CASSKLRSELSYEQYF. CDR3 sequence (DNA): TGTGCCAGCAGTAAACTGAGGTCAGAACTCTCCTACGAGCAGTACTTC.

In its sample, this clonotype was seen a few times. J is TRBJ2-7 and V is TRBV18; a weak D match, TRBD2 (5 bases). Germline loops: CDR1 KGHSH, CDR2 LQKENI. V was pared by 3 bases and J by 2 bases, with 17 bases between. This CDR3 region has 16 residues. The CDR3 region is CASSPGYRTGTYEQYF. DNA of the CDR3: TGTGCCAGCTCACCTGGTTATCGGACGGGGACCTACGAGCAGTACTTC.

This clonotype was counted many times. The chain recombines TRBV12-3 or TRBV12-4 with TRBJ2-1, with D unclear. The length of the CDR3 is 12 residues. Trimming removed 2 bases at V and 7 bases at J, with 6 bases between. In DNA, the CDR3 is TGTGCCAGCAGTTTAACGAGGAATGAGCAGTTCTTC. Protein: CASSLTRNEQFF.

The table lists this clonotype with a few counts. The CDR3 bases are TGTGCCAGCAGCCAGTCCGGACTAGCGGGAAACCCAGATACGCAGTATTTT. As protein: CASSQSGLAGNPDTQYF. The V and J genes are TRBV4-2 and TRBJ2-3; 12 bases fit TRBD2. V dropped 3 bases and J dropped 4; count of bases not matched to a gene: 8. The CDR3 extends over 17 amino acids. CDR1 LGHNA and CDR2 YNFKEQ come from the germline V gene.

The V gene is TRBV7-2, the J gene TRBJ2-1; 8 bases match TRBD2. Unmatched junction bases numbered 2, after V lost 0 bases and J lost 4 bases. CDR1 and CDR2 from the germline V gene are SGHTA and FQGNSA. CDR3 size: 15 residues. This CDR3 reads CASSLASGVYNEQFF. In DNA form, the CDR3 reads TGTGCCAGCAGCTTAGCTAGCGGGGTATACAATGAGCAGTTCTTC.

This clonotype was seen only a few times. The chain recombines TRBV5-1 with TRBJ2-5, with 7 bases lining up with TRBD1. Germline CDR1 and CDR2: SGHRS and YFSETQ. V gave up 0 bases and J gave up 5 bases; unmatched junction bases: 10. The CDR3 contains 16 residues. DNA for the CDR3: TGCGCCAGCAGCTTGGAACCTCCGACAGGGCGGGAGACCCAGTACTTC. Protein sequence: CASSLEPPTGRETQYF.

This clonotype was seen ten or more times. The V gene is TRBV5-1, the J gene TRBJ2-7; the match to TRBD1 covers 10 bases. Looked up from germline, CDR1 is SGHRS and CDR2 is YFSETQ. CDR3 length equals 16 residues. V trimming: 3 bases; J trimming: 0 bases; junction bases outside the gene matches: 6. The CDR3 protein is CASSSSRTGGSYEQYF. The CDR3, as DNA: TGCGCCAGCAGCTCTTCCAGGACAGGGGGCTCCTACGAGCAGTACTTC.

The CDR3 nucleotides read TGTGCCAGCAGCTGGAGGAGTGAAGGGGAGCAGTTCTTC. Amino acid sequence: CASSWRSEGEQFF. The J gene is TRBJ2-1, the V gene TRBV11-3, with a tentative D call TRBD2 (5 bases). CDR3 length: 13 residues. Germline CDR1 SGHNT, CDR2 YENEEA. The germline V and J ends were trimmed by 4 bases and 10 bases, with 14 bases remaining between them.

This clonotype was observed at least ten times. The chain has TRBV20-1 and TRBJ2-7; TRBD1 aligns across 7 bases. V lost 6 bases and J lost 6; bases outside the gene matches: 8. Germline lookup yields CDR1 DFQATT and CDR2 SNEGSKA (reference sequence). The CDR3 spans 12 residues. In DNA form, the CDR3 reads TGCAGTGCGTGGGACAGCCCCGCCGAGCAGTACTTC. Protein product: CSAWDSPAEQYF.

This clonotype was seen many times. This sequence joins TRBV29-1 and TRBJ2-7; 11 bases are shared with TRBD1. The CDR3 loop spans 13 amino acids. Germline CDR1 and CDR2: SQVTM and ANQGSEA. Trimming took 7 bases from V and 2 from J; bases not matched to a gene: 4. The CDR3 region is CSAGQGAAYEQYF. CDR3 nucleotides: TGCAGCGCAGGACAGGGGGCGGCCTACGAGCAGTACTTC.

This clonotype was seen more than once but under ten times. CDR3 protein: CASRLIRTGTGELFF. The CDR3 coding sequence is TGTGCCAGCAGACTAATCAGGACGGGCACCGGGGAGCTGTTTTTT. The chain combines TRBV7-2 with TRBJ2-2; D gene unclear. V shed 6 bases and J shed 4 bases, with 15 bases lying between them. Germline values: CDR1 SGHTA, CDR2 FQGNSA. There are 15 residues in the CDR3.

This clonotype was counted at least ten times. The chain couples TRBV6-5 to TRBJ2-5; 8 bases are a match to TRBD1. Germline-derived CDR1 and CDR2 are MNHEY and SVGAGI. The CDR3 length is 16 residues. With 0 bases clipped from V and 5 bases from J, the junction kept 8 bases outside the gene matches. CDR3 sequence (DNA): TGTGCCAGCAGTTACTCGATTGGCAGGGGGCTTGAGACCCAGTACTTC. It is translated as CASSYSIGRGLETQYF.

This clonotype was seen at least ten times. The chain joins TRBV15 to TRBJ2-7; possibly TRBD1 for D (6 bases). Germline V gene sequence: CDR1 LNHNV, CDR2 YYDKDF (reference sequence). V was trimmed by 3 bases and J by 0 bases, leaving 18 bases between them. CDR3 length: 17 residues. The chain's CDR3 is CATSRDRDRRSSYEQYF. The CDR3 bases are TGTGCCACCAGCAGGGATAGAGACAGGAGGAGCTCCTACGAGCAGTACTTC.